This entry lists 23 T cell receptor beta chains sequenced from one sample in a study of blood T cell repertoires in COVID-19. Assay: immunoSEQ multiplex PCR; the TCRdb copy retains only in-frame clones and omits some. The data hold roughly 46,000 clones, with approximately 88% observed a single time. Sequencing input: peripheral blood. The receptors come from a human donor with active COVID-19. The donor label of this sample is uncertain.

The chain couples TRBV30 to TRBJ1-4, with no clear D. Germline V gene lookup returns CDR1 GTSNPN and CDR2 SVGIG (reference sequence). Trimming left V 1 base short and J 8 bases short, with 11 bases between. The CDR3 is made up of 13 amino acids. The CDR3 loop is CAWSEATTEKLFF. In nucleotides, the CDR3 is TGTGCCTGGAGTGAGGCGACTACAGAAAAACTGTTTTTT.

The chain has TRBV5-6 and TRBJ2-2, with D maybe TRBD2 (7 bases). The length of the CDR3 is 15 residues. The germline CDR1 and CDR2 sequences are SGHDT and YYEEEE. V lost 9 bases, J lost 6 bases, and 21 bases lay in between. In DNA form, the CDR3 reads TGTGCCACCACAGGGCCTTACGGGGGGCCCGGGGAGCTGTTTTTT. Amino acids: CATTGPYGGPGELFF.

The V call is TRBV6-5, the J call TRBJ1-3; D uncertain. CDR3 length equals 14 residues. The germline CDR1 and CDR2 sequences are MNHEY and SVGAGI. Trimming removed 6 bases at V and 4 bases at J, with 13 bases between. CDR3 amino acids: CASRVGGGGNTIYF. The CDR3 region has the DNA TGTGCCAGCAGGGTAGGCGGCGGCGGAAACACCATATATTTT.

This sequence joins TRBV27 and TRBJ2-1; tentative D call: TRBD2 (6 bases). This CDR3 region has 14 residues. Germline CDR1 MNHEY, CDR2 SMNVEV (reference sequence). V was cut by 6 bases and J by 7 bases, with 16 bases left in between. CDR3 region: CASRPPVAGNEQFF. In nucleotides, the CDR3 is TGTGCCAGCAGGCCCCCGGTGGCGGGGAATGAGCAGTTCTTC.

This clone occurred once. The rearrangement links TRBV6-6 to TRBJ1-2; 7 bases are a match to TRBD1. Per the germline V gene, CDR1 is MNHNY and CDR2 is SVGAGI (reference sequence). The CDR3 extends over 15 amino acids. Germline trimming cut 2 bases from V and 0 bases from J; bases unmatched to any gene: 3. The CDR3 coding sequence is TGTGCCAGCAGTTACCGGGGACAGCCTAACTATGGCTACACCTTC. It translates to CASSYRGQPNYGYTF.

V is TRBV6-1 and J is TRBJ1-1; the D gene is possibly TRBD1 (6 bases). This CDR3 has 15 amino acids. Germline V gene data show CDR1 as MNHNS and CDR2 as SASEGT. V lost 3 bases to trimming and J lost 4 bases, with 15 bases between them. In nucleotides, the CDR3 is TGTGCCAGCAGTGACCCGGGCAGGGGAATCACTGAAGCTTTCTTT. Its translation: CASSDPGRGITEAFF.

The gene calls are TRBV15 and TRBJ2-7; the match to TRBD1 covers 10 bases. The CDR3 has 15 amino acids. Germline trimming cut 2 bases from V and 3 bases from J; bases unmatched to any gene: 4. CDR1 is LNHNV, CDR2 YYDKDF, per germline (reference sequence). In DNA form, the CDR3 reads TGTGCCACCAGCAGACAAAGGACAGGGGGCTACGAGCAGTACTTC. This codes for CATSRQRTGGYEQYF.

The V gene is TRBV19, the J gene TRBJ1-1; possibly TRBD1 for D (5 bases). Germline CDR1 reads LNHDA; CDR2 reads SQIVND (reference sequence). The CDR3 consists of 14 residues. V was shortened by 3 bases and J by 4 bases, with 12 bases between the two germline ends. The CDR3 sequence is CASSMSQGGTEAFF. For the CDR3, the DNA is TGTGCCAGTAGTATGTCTCAGGGTGGCACTGAAGCTTTCTTT.

J is TRBJ1-5 and V is TRBV5-5; 8 positions agree with TRBD1. CDR3 length: 15 amino acids. J gave up 11 bases and V 2 bases, and 12 bases lay outside the gene matches. Germline loops: CDR1 SGHKS, CDR2 YYEKEE (reference sequence). This CDR3 is CASSLWVDRGESQHF. CDR3 sequence (DNA): TGTGCCAGCAGCTTATGGGTAGACAGGGGCGAGTCCCAGCATTTT.

This chain uses TRBV6-6 with TRBJ1-6; 7 bases map to TRBD1. V was pared by 5 bases and J by 8 bases, with 12 bases of the junction left unmatched. The CDR3 is 16 residues long. Germline V gene data show CDR1 as MNHNY and CDR2 as SVGAGI (reference sequence). DNA for the CDR3: TGTGCCAGCAGTACTGGGATCACAGGGGCGGATTCACCCCTCCACTTT. It codes for CASSTGITGADSPLHF.

This clone appeared a single time. This chain joins TRBV9 and TRBJ1-6; D perhaps matches TRBD1 (6 bases). Trimming removed 0 bases from V and 10 bases from J, with 14 bases in between. The germline V gene encodes CDR1 SGDLS and CDR2 YYNGEE. The CDR3 extends over 15 amino acids. The CDR3 nucleotides read TGTGCCAGCAGCGTAGGGTGGGGGCAGGGATCACCCCTCCACTTT. It codes for CASSVGWGQGSPLHF. The variable domain in full, completed from reference TRBV9 and TRBJ1-6, reads DSGVTQTPKHLITATGQRVTLRCSPRSGDLSVYWYQQSLDQGLQFLIQYYNGEERAKGNILERFSAQQFPDLHSELNLSSLELGDSALYFCASSVGWGQGSPLHFGNGTRLTVT.

This rearrangement joins TRBV20-1 to TRBJ2-4, with 15 nucleotides matching TRBD2. With 3 bases clipped from V and 6 bases from J, the junction kept 3 bases outside the gene matches. This CDR3 region has 15 residues. Per germline, CDR1 DFQATT and CDR2 SNEGSKA (reference sequence). The CDR3 nucleotides read TGCAGTGCTAGTGGGACTAGCGGGAGGATAAACATTCAGTACTTC. It yields the protein CSASGTSGRINIQYF.

J is TRBJ2-1 and V is TRBV9, with 11 positions matching TRBD2. Per the germline V gene, CDR1 is SGDLS and CDR2 is YYNGEE. CDR3 length equals 14 residues. With 6 bases clipped from V and 6 bases from J, the junction kept 5 bases outside the gene matches. This CDR3 reads CASTTSGGLNEQFF. The CDR3 nucleotides read TGTGCCAGCACCACTAGCGGGGGCCTCAATGAGCAGTTCTTC.

V gene TRBV3-1 (or the pseudogene TRBV3-2) combines with J gene TRBJ2-3; TRBD2 agrees at 10 bases. Germline values: CDR1 LGHDT, CDR2 YNNKEL (reference sequence). The CDR3 contains 17 residues. V was pared by 0 bases and J by 2 bases, with 5 bases of the junction left unmatched. The CDR3 region is CASSQELAGGLTDTQYF. Here the CDR3 DNA reads TGTGCCAGCAGCCAAGAATTAGCGGGGGGCCTCACAGATACGCAGTATTTT.

This chain joins TRBV7-9 and TRBJ1-6; the D gene is possibly TRBD1 (6 bases). This CDR3 comprises 14 residues. V lost 3 bases, J lost 9 bases, and 12 bases lay in between. Germline V gene lookup returns CDR1 SEHNR and CDR2 FQNEAQ (reference sequence). This CDR3 is CASSLGGGGSPLHF. The DNA of the CDR3 is TGTGCCAGCAGCTTGGGGGGCGGGGGTTCACCCCTCCACTTT.

This clone has a handful of counts. CDR3 nucleotides: TGTGCCAGCAACCAACAGGGAAGGGATTCACCCCTCCACTTT. Protein product: CASNQQGRDSPLHF. The V and J genes are TRBV2 and TRBJ1-6; D possibly corresponds to TRBD1 (6 bases). Germline V gene sequence: CDR1 SNHLY, CDR2 FYNNEI. The V and J ends lost 7 bases and 8 bases respectively, with 15 bases between them. The CDR3 length is 14 residues.

The chain couples TRBV7-2 to TRBJ1-5; D gene uncertain. This CDR3 has 15 residues. Trimming took 3 bases from V and 2 from J, leaving 11 bases between them. From germline, CDR1 is SGHTA and CDR2 FQGNSA. The CDR3 reads CASSFYAAGNQPQHF. The CDR3, as DNA: TGTGCCAGCAGCTTTTACGCTGCGGGCAATCAGCCCCAGCATTTT.

The chain employs TRBV11-3 and TRBJ2-3, with TRBD1 identical over 9 bases. The CDR3 covers 17 residues. Germline CDR1 is SGHNT and CDR2 is YENEEA. V was pared by 5 bases and J by 3 bases, with 12 bases of the junction left unmatched. For the CDR3, the DNA is TGTGCCAGCAGCCCGAAACAGGGGGCAAAAGGTACAGATACGCAGTATTTT. Translated: CASSPKQGAKGTDTQYF.

The chain employs TRBV5-4 and TRBJ2-7; D may be TRBD1 (5 bases). V was clipped by 4 bases and J by 5 bases, with 10 bases between them. Germline loops: CDR1 SGHNT, CDR2 YYREEE (reference sequence). The CDR3 has 12 amino acids. CDR3 sequence (DNA): TGTGCCAGCAGCCTCGACAGAAACGAGCAGTACTTC. Amino acid sequence: CASSLDRNEQYF.

The chain joins TRBV10-3 to TRBJ1-1; D perhaps matches TRBD1 (6 bases). CDR3 length equals 16 residues. Germline CDR1 reads ENHRY; CDR2 reads SYGVKD. The V and J ends lost 0 bases and 1 base respectively, with 12 bases between them. DNA of the CDR3: TGTGCCATCAGTGAGTCGCTGCCAGGGGCGAACACTGAAGCTTTCTTT. Its protein product is CAISESLPGANTEAFF.

CDR3 bases: TGTGCCAGCAGCCCGCGGGATACGCAGTATTTT. Its translation: CASSPRDTQYF. J is TRBJ2-3 and V is TRBV7-2; D call uncertain. V lost 5 bases, J lost 6 bases, and 6 bases lay in between. This CDR3 has 11 amino acids. Germline CDR1 SGHTA, CDR2 FQGNSA.

This chain joins TRBV2 and TRBJ2-7; weak D call: TRBD2 (5 bases). From germline, CDR1 is SNHLY and CDR2 FYNNEI. This CDR3 contains 10 residues. Trimming cost V 8 bases and J 8 bases, with 10 bases left between them. The CDR3: CASGLGKQYF. The CDR3 DNA reads as TGTGCCAGCGGTCTCGGGAAGCAGTACTTC.

The rearrangement joins TRBV5-4 to TRBJ2-5, with 8 bases that match TRBD1. The CDR3 is made up of 14 amino acids. V was clipped by 3 bases and J by 2 bases; unmatched bases: 3. Per germline, CDR1 SGHNT and CDR2 YYREEE (reference sequence). DNA of the CDR3: TGTGCCAGCAGCTCCACAGGGGGGCAAGAGACCCAGTACTTC. Translation: CASSSTGGQETQYF.